Included here is one T cell receptor beta chain sequence, with context. Germline CDR1 reads SGHTA; CDR2 reads FQGNSA. The CDR3 totals 14 residues. With V trimmed by 1 base and J by 8 bases, 2 bases remained unmatched. This record belongs to a study of T cell changes during pregnancy in multiple sclerosis. The table came from immunoSEQ multiplex PCR; TCRdb's copy has only in-frame clones and leaves some out. The data hold 70,000 to 95,000 clones, with almost 95% observed a single time. The receptor was isolated from a female donor with multiple sclerosis, enrolled in a pregnancy study. Sequencing was performed on peripheral blood, taken in the third trimester of pregnancy. The V gene is TRBV7-2, the J gene TRBJ2-3; 11 bases line up with TRBD2. CDR3 amino acids: CASSLGLAGGTQYF. CDR3 sequence (DNA): TGTGCCAGCAGCTTAGGGCTAGCGGGGGGTACGCAGTATTTT.